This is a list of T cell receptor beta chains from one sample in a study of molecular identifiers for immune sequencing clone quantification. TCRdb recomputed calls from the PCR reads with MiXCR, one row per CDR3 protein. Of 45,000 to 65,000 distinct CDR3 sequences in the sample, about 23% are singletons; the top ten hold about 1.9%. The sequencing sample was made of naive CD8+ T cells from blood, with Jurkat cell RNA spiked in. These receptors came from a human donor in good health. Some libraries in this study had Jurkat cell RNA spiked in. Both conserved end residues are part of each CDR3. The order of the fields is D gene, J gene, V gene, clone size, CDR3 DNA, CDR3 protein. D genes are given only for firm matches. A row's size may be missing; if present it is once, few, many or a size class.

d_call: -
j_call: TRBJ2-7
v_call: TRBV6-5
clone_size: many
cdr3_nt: TGTGCCAGCAGTTCAAAACAGGCCGGATCCTACGAGCAGTACTTC
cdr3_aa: CASSSKQAGSYEQYF

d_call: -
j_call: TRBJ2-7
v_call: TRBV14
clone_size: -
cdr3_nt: TGTGCGAGCAGCCAAGAGCTGGAGAGGAACGAGCAGTACTTC
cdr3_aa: CASSQELERNEQYF

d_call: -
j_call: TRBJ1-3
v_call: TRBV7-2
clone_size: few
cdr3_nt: TGTGCCAGCAGCCGAACAGGAAACACCATATATTTT
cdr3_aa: CASSRTGNTIYF

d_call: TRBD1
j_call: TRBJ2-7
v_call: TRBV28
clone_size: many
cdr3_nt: TGTGCCAGCAGCTATTCAAACAGGGGATACCCCTACGAGCAGTACTTC
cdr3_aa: CASSYSNRGYPYEQYF

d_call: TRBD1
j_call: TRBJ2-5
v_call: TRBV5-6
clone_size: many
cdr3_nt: TGTGCCAGCAGCTGGGACAGGGCAGAAGAGACCCAGTACTTC
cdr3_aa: CASSWDRAEETQYF

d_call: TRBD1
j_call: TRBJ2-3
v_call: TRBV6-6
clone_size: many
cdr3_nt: TGTGCCAGCAGATCGCTTCAGGGGGCCAGCACAGATACGCAGTATTTT
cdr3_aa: CASRSLQGASTDTQYF

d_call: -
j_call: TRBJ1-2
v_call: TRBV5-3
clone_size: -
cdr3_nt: -
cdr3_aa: CASSLGAGTGYGCTF

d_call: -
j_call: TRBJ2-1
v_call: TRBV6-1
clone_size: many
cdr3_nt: TGTGCCAGCAGTGACGCGAGCGATGAGCAGTTCTTC
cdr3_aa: CASSDASDEQFF

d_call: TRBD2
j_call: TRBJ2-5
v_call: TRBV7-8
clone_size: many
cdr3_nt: TGTGCCAGCAGCTTCCTAGCGGGGGGGCAAGAGACCCAGTACTTC
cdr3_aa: CASSFLAGGQETQYF

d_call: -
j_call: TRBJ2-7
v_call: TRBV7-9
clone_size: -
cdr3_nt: TGTGCCAGCAGCTTAGCGCTAGGGGACGAGCAGTACTTC
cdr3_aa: CASSLALGDEQYF

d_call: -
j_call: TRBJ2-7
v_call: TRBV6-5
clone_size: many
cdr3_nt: TGTGCCAGCAGTTACTCCGGGGGCGGCGAGCAGTACTTC
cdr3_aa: CASSYSGGGEQYF

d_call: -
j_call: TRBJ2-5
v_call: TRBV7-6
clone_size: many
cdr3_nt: TGTGCCAGCAGCTCCTACACCAGTGGGGAAGAGACCCAGTACTTC
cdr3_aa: CASSSYTSGEETQYF

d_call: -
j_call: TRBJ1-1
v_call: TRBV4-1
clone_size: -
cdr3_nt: TGCGCCAGCAGCCACAAAACAGGGTTTCCTGAAGCTTTCTTT
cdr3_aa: CASSHKTGFPEAFF

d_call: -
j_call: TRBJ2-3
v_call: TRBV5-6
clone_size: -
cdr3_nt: TGTGCCAGCAGCTATGAGGTAACAGATACGCGGTATTTT
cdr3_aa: CASSYEVTDTRYF

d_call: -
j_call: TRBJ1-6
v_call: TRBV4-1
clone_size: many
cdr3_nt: TGCGCCAGCAGCCGGCTTTTGGCAGAAACTTATAATTCACCCCTCCACTTT
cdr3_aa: CASSRLLAETYNSPLHF

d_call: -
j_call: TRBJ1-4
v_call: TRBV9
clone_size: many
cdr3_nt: TGTGCCAGCAGCGTAGGGGGGACTAATGAAAAACTGTTTTTT
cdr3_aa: CASSVGGTNEKLFF

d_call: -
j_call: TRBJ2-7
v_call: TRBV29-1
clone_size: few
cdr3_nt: TGCAGCGTTGAAGATATGGGGGGGCGACCCTACGAGCAGTACTTC
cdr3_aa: CSVEDMGGRPYEQYF

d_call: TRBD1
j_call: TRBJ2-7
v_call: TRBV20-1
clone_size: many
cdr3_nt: TGCAGTGCTAGGGGACAGGGGGTTGTTTACGAGCAGTACTTC
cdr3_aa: CSARGQGVVYEQYF

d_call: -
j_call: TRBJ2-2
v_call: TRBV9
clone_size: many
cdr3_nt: TGTGCCAGCAGCGTAGAATGGTCCGGGGAGCTGTTTTTT
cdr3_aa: CASSVEWSGELFF

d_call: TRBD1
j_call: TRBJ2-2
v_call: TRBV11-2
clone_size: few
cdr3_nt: TGTGCCAGCAGCTTAGAAAGGGCAGGGGGAACCGGGGAGCTGTTTTTT
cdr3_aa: CASSLERAGGTGELFF

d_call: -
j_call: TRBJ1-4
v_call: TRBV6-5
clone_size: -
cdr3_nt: TGTGCCAGCAGTTACTCACCAACTAATGAAAAACTGTTTTTT
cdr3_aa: CASSYSPTNEKLFF

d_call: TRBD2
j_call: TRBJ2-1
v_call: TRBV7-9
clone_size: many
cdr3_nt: TGTGCCAGCAGCCTACGGACTAGCGGGTCGTACTACAATGAGCAGTTCTTC
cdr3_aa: CASSLRTSGSYYNEQFF

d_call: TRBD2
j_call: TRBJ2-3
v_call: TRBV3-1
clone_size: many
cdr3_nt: TGTGCCAGCAGCCAAGGAGGACTAGCGGGAATCAACACAGATACGCAGTATTTT
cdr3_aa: CASSQGGLAGINTDTQYF

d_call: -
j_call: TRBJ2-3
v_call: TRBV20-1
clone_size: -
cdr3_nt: TGCAGTGCTAGAGATGGGGGGCTGGCACCGGAGGCTTATTTT
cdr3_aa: CSARDGGLAPEAYF

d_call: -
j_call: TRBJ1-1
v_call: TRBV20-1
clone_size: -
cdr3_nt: TGCAGTGCTAGAGGGAGGGGAGGTAACACTGAAGCTTTCTTT
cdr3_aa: CSARGRGGNTEAFF

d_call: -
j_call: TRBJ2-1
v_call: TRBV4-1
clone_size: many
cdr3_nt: TGCGCCAGCAGCCCCGCGCTTTCGGATGAGCAGTTCTTC
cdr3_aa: CASSPALSDEQFF

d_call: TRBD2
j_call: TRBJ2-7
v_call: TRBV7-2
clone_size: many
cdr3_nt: TGTGCCAGCAGCCCAGAACCGGGGGGGAGCTCCTACGAGCAGTACTTC
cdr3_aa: CASSPEPGGSSYEQYF

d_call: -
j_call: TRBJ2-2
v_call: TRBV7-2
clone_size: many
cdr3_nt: TGTGCCAGCAGCCCGAGGCCGTGGGGGCTGGGCGGGGAGCTGTTTTTT
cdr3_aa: CASSPRPWGLGGELFF

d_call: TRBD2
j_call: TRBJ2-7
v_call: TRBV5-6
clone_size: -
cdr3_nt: TGTGCCAGCAGCTCGGGGGGGGGGGCCCAGGGCGAGCAGTACTTC
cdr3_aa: CASSSGGGAQGEQYF

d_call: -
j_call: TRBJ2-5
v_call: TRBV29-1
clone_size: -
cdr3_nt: TGCAGCGTTGTGGTACTGGGGGGCGCAGCGACCCAGTACTTC
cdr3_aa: CSVVVLGGAATQYF

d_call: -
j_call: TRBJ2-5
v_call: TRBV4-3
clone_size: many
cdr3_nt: TGCGCCAGCAGCCAAGATCTCGGGGACCAAGAGACCCAGTACTTC
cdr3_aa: CASSQDLGDQETQYF

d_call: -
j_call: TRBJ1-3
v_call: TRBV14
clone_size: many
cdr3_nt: TGTGCCAGCAGCCCTCCCAGGGGCTCTGGAAACACCATATATTTT
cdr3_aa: CASSPPRGSGNTIYF

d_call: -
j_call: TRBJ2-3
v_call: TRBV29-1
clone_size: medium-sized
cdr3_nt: TGCAGCGTTGAGGGGGCAGGGGCCCCCACAGATACGCAGTATTTT
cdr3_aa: CSVEGAGAPTDTQYF

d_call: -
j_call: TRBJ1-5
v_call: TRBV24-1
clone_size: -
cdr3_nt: TGTGCCACCAGTGGTGGGACGGATAGCAATCAGCCCCAGCATTTT
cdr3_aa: CATSGGTDSNQPQHF

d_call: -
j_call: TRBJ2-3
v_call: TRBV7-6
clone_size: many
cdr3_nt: TGTGCCAGCAGCTCCCAAAAAGCCCTAGTCTTCAGCACAGATACGCAGTATTTT
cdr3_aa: CASSSQKALVFSTDTQYF

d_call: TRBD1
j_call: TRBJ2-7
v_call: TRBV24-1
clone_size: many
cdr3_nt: TGTGCCACCAGTGACCGACAGGGGAGCTCCTACGAGCAGTACTTC
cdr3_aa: CATSDRQGSSYEQYF